The 18 T cell receptor beta chains below all came from one sample that was sequenced in a study of blood T cell repertoires in COVID-19. Method: immunoSEQ multiplex PCR; TCRdb's copy keeps in-frame clones and lacks some. Here the sample spans around 260,000 clones, roughly four fifths being singletons. Sequencing was carried out using peripheral blood. The receptor source for this set is a person aged 65 to 85 with COVID-19, enrolled during active disease.

This clone was detected a few times. The V gene is TRBV7-2, the J gene TRBJ2-7; no clear D. Per germline, CDR1 SGHTA and CDR2 FQGNSA. CDR3 size: 14 residues. V shed 1 base and J shed 0 bases, with 7 bases lying between them. CDR3 protein: CASSLDYSSYEQYF. CDR3 bases: TGTGCCAGCAGCTTAGATTACAGCTCCTACGAGCAGTACTTC.

V usage is TRBV9 and J usage is TRBJ2-3; the D gene is possibly TRBD2 (5 bases). With 0 bases removed from V and 3 bases from J, the gap between germline ends came to 11 bases. The CDR3 sequence is 15 residues long. Germline values: CDR1 SGDLS, CDR2 YYNGEE. The CDR3 reads CASSVVSASTDTQYF. The CDR3 DNA reads as TGTGCCAGCAGCGTAGTTAGCGCCAGTACAGATACGCAGTATTTT.

The V gene is TRBV21-1, the J gene TRBJ1-5; the tabulated D call, TRBD1, remains unverified against the DNA. TRBV21-1 is described as a pseudogene. This CDR3 region has 13 residues. The CDR3 region has the DNA TGTGCCAGCGGCTCTGGTCACAATCAGCCCCAGCATTTT. It translates to CASGSGHNQPQHF.

The chain recombines TRBV9 with TRBJ1-2; D call uncertain. There are 13 residues in the CDR3. Germline-derived CDR1 and CDR2 are SGDLS and YYNGEE. The V gene lost 7 bases and the J gene lost 2 bases, with 12 bases spanning the gap. Here the CDR3 DNA reads TGTGCCAGCGCAGGAGGACCCAACTATGGCTACACCTTC. It encodes CASAGGPNYGYTF.

The chain carries TRBV11-3 and TRBJ2-1; 7 positions agree with TRBD1. With V trimmed by 5 bases and J by 9 bases, 10 bases remained unmatched. This CDR3 spans 14 amino acids. CDR1 SGHNT and CDR2 YENEEA come from the germline V gene. The CDR3 spells CASSLGTAVTEQFF. CDR3 nucleotide sequence: TGTGCCAGCAGCCTCGGGACAGCAGTTACTGAGCAGTTCTTC.

J is TRBJ2-2 and V is TRBV27; a weak D match, TRBD1 (6 bases). The ends were cut back, 5 bases at V and 0 bases at J, with 10 bases in the middle. Per the germline V gene, CDR1 is MNHEY and CDR2 is SMNVEV (reference sequence). The CDR3 is 15 amino acids. The CDR3 loop is CASSPGHSNTGELFF. The CDR3 nucleotides are TGTGCCAGCAGTCCGGGACACTCGAACACCGGGGAGCTGTTTTTT.

This sequence joins TRBV30 and TRBJ2-7; TRBD2 is a possible D gene (6 bases). This CDR3 has 11 amino acids. Germline CDR1 GTSNPN, CDR2 SVGIG (reference sequence). V shed 5 bases and J shed 3 bases, with 8 bases lying between them. The chain's CDR3 is CAWRRDYEQYF. CDR3 DNA: TGTGCCTGGCGGCGGGACTACGAGCAGTACTTC.

The chain carries TRBV27 and TRBJ1-4, with TRBD1 matching over 8 bases. Trimming cost V 1 base and J 4 bases; bases outside gene matches: 5. The germline V gene has CDR1 MNHEY and CDR2 SMNVEV (reference sequence). This CDR3 region has 16 residues. CDR3 in amino acids: CASSLLIRGLNEKLFF. The CDR3 DNA follows: TGTGCCAGCAGTTTATTGATCAGGGGGCTTAATGAAAAACTGTTTTTT.

CDR3 nucleotide sequence: TGCAGCGTTCATTCCCCGACAGGGATCTATGGCTACACCTTC. Its protein product is CSVHSPTGIYGYTF. This chain joins TRBV29-1 and TRBJ1-2; 7 positions agree with TRBD1. The V and J ends lost 5 bases and 4 bases, in that order; junction bases with no gene match: 10. This CDR3 is 14 amino acids long. CDR1 SQVTM and CDR2 ANQGSEA come from the germline V gene.

The sample holds one count of this clone. The chain employs TRBV28 and TRBJ2-1; D is possibly TRBD2 (6 bases). Germline V gene sequence: CDR1 MDHEN, CDR2 SYDVKM. V lost 6 bases to trimming and J lost 0 bases, with 12 bases between them. This CDR3 comprises 15 residues. For the CDR3, the DNA is TGTGCCAGCAGGCCCCAGGGAGGCTCCTACAATGAGCAGTTCTTC. As protein: CASRPQGGSYNEQFF. Complete variable domain (other parts from reference TRBV28 and TRBJ2-1): DVKVTQSSRYLVKRTGEKVFLECVQDMDHENMFWYRQDPGLGLRLIYFSYDVKMKEKGDIPEGYSVSREKKERFSLILESASTNQTSMYLCASRPQGGSYNEQFFGPGTRLTVL.

The chain joins TRBV5-1 to TRBJ2-5; the match to TRBD2 covers 13 bases. V gave up 4 bases and J gave up 0 bases; unmatched junction bases: 9. This CDR3 has 18 amino acids. Germline V lookup: CDR1 SGHRS, CDR2 YFSETQ. Here the CDR3 reads CASSIGLAGAWYQETQYF. CDR3 DNA: TGCGCCAGCAGCATAGGACTAGCGGGGGCTTGGTACCAAGAGACCCAGTACTTC.

The chain links TRBV14 to TRBJ1-2; 7 bases are shared with TRBD1. CDR1 SGHDN and CDR2 FVKESK come from the germline V gene. J lost 6 bases, V lost 1 base, and 5 bases had no gene match. CDR3 length equals 14 residues. The CDR3 nucleotides read TGTGCCAGCAGCCAAGTCGAAGGGGGCCATGGCTACACCTTC. This encodes CASSQVEGGHGYTF.

This clone was seen more than once but under ten times. The chain recombines TRBV20-1 with TRBJ2-3, with 10 bases matching TRBD2. The CDR3 totals 16 residues. Germline CDR1 DFQATT, CDR2 SNEGSKA (reference sequence). With V trimmed by 3 bases and J by 9 bases, 15 bases remained unmatched. CDR3 nucleotides: TGCAGTGCTAGTCTTCTAGCGGGAGATATCCCAGGGACGCAGTATTTT. Residues: CSASLLAGDIPGTQYF.

CDR3 residues: CASSPPRASGNTIYF. The CDR3 coding sequence is TGTGCCAGCAGCCCTCCCAGGGCCTCTGGAAACACCATATATTTT. The gene calls are TRBV7-6 and TRBJ1-3, with TRBD1 as a possible D gene (5 bases). The V end was cut by 5 bases, the J end by 0 bases, with 11 bases between. The CDR3 has 15 residues. Germline CDR1 is SGHVS and CDR2 is FNYEAQ. Based on the CDR3 plus reference TRBV7-6 and TRBJ1-3, the full variable domain is GAGVSQSPRYKVTKRGQDVALRCDPISGHVSLYWYRQALGQGPEFLTYFNYEAQQDKSGLPNDRFSAERPEGSISTLTIQRTEQRDSAMYRCASSPPRASGNTIYFGEGSWLTVV.

In its sample, this clone was seen once. This chain uses TRBV11-2 with TRBJ1-3; no firm D call. The V and J ends lost 3 bases and 0 bases respectively, with 12 bases between them. CDR1 is SGHAT and CDR2 is FQNNGV in the germline V gene. CDR3 size: 16 residues. CDR3 nucleotide sequence: TGTGCCAGCAGCTTCTTATCCGGGGTCTCTGGAAACACCATATATTTT. It encodes CASSFLSGVSGNTIYF.

V and J are TRBV7-3 and TRBJ2-2; TRBD2 agrees at 11 bases. CDR3 length: 17 residues. Germline V gene sequence: CDR1 SGHTA, CDR2 FQGTGA. J gave up 1 base and V 5 bases, and 6 bases lay outside the gene matches. The CDR3 spells CASSKTGTSGNTGELFF. CDR3 coding DNA: TGTGCCAGCAGCAAGACCGGGACTAGCGGGAACACCGGGGAGCTGTTTTTT.

This clone was recorded only once. The chain employs TRBV3-1 (or the pseudogene TRBV3-2) and TRBJ1-6; D possibly corresponds to TRBD1 (6 bases). V lost 1 base, J lost 7 bases, and 8 bases lay in between. The germline V gene encodes CDR1 LGHDT and CDR2 YNNKEL (reference sequence). The CDR3 spans 14 residues. The DNA of the CDR3 is TGTGCCAGCAGCCAAGCTGACAGGAATTCACCCCTCCACTTT. The encoded protein is CASSQADRNSPLHF.

CDR3 DNA: TGTGCCAGCAGTTACTCCGGGACAGGGGGCGATCAGCCCCAGCATTTT. Translated: CASSYSGTGGDQPQHF. This rearrangement joins TRBV6-6 to TRBJ1-5, with 12 bases fitting TRBD1. There are 16 residues in the CDR3. CDR1 and CDR2 (germline): MNHNY, SVGAGI (reference sequence). V lost 0 bases and J lost 5; bases outside the gene matches: 2.